This paragraph reports one T cell receptor beta chain. As yet, its antigen is unknown. The record originates from a study of cytomegalovirus exposure and HLA in healthy donors. Overall study findings and caveats: The dataset shows that most TCR sequences were rare, while some public TCRs occurred in many donors.

V lost 5 bases, J lost 0 bases, and 17 bases lay in between. The CDR3 has 16 amino acids. Germline values: CDR1 SGHTA, CDR2 FQGNSA. Data came from immunoSEQ multiplex PCR; TCRdb stores just in-frame clones and leaves some out. The sample has approximately 270,000 clones, roughly 87% seen once. The specimen was PBMCs. This sequence joins TRBV7-2 and TRBJ2-7, with D possibly being TRBD2 (5 bases). The sequence was obtained from a man between 18 and 29 years old in good health and CMV-seropositive. CDR3 loop: CASSQSPATSSYEQYF. The DNA of the CDR3 is TGTGCCAGCAGCCAGTCCCCGGCAACTAGCTCCTACGAGCAGTACTTC. Drawing the rest from reference TRBV7-2 and TRBJ2-7, the complete variable domain is GAGVSQSPSNKVTEKGKDVELRCDPISGHTALYWYRQSLGQGLEFLIYFQGNSAPDKSGLPSDRFSAERTGGSVSTLTIQRTQQEDSAVYLCASSQSPATSSYEQYFGPGTRLTVT.